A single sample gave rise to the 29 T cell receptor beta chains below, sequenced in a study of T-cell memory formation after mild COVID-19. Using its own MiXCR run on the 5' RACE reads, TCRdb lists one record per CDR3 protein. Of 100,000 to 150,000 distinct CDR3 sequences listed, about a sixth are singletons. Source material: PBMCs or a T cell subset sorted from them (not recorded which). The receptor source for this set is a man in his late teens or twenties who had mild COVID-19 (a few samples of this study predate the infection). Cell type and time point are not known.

CDR3 bases: TGTGCCTGGAGGATTCCGGGACCTGATATAGCTTTCTTT. Protein: CAWRIPGPDIAFF. The chain is built from TRBV30 and TRBJ1-1; possible D gene TRBD1, 5 bases. Trimming cost V 3 bases and J 10 bases, with 18 bases left between them. The CDR3 sequence is 13 residues long. The germline CDR1 and CDR2 sequences are GTSNPN and SVGIG (reference sequence).

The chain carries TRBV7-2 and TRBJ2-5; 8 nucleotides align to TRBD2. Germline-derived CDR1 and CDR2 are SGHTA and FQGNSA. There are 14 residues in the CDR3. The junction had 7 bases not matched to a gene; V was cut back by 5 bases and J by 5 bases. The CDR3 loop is CASSPPGGRETQYF. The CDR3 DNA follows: TGTGCCAGCAGCCCACCGGGGGGGCGGGAGACCCAGTACTTC.

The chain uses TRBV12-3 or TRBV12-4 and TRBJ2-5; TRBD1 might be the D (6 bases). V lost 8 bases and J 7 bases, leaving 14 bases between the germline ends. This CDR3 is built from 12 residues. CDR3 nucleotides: TGTGCCAGCCTCTCCGTCAGGGGGACCCAGTACTTC. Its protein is CASLSVRGTQYF.

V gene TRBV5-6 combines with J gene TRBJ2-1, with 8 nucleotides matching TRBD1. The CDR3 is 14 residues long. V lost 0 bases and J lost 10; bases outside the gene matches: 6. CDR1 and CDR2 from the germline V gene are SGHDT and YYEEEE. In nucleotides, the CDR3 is TGTGCCAGCAGCTTGGGGCAGGGGGCGTCCGAGCAGTTCTTC. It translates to CASSLGQGASEQFF.

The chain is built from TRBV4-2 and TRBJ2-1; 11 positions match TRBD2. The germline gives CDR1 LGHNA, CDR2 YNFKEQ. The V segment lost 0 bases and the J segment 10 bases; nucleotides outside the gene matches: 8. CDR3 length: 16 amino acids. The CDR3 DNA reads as TGTGCCAGCAGCCAAGATCGACTAGCGGGGAGTAGGGAGCAGTTCTTC. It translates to CASSQDRLAGSREQFF.

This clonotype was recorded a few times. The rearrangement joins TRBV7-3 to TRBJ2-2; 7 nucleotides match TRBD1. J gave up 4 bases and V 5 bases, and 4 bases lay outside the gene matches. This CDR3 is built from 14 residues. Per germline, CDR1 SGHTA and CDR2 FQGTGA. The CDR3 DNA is TGTGCCAGCAGCCACGACAGGGTCACCGGGGAGCTGTTTTTT. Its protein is CASSHDRVTGELFF.

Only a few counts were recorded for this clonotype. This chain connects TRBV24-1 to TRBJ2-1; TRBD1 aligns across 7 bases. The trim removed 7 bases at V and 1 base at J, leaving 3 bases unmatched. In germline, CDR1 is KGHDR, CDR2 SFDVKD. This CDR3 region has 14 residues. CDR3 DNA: TGTGCCACCAGATCGGGACAGTCCTACAATGAGCAGTTCTTC. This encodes CATRSGQSYNEQFF.

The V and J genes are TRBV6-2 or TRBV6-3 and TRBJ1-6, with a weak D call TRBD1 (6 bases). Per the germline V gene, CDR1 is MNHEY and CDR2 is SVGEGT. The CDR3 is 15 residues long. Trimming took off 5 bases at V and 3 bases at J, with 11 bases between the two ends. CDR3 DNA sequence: TGTGCCAGCAGTGGACAGACAGGCTATAATTCACCCCTCCACTTT. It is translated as CASSGQTGYNSPLHF.

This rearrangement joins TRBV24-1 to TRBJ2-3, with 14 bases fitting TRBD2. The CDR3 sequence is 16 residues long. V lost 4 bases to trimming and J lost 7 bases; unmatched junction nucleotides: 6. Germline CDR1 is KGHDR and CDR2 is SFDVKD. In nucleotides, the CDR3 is TGTGCCACCAGTGACCACGGACTAGCGGGGGGAAATACGCAGTATTTT. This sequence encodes CATSDHGLAGGNTQYF.

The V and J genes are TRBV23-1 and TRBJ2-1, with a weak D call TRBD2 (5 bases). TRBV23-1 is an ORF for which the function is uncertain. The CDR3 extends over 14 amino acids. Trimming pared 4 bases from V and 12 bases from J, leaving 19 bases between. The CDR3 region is CASSLQSMRAGQFF. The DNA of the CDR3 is TGCGCCAGCAGTCTCCAGAGCATGAGGGCTGGGCAGTTCTTC.

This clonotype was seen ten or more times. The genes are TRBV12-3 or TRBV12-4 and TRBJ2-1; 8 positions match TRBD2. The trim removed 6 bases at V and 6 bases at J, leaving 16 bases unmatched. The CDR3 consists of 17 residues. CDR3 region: CASRLTTGTSGANEQFF. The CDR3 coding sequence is TGTGCCAGCAGACTCACTACCGGGACTAGTGGGGCCAATGAGCAGTTCTTC.

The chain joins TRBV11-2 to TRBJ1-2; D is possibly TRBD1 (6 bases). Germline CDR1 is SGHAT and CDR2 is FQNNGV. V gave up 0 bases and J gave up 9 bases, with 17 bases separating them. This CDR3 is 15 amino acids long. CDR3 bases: TGTGCCAGCAGCTTAGATCTACGGGGGGCACAGAGCTACACCTTC. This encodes CASSLDLRGAQSYTF. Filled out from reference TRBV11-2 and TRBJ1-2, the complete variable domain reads EAGVAQSPRYKIIEKRQSVAFWCNPISGHATLYWYQQILGQGPKLLIQFQNNGVVDDSQLPKDRFSAERLKGVDSTLKIQPAKLEDSAVYLCASSLDLRGAQSYTFGSGTRLTVV.

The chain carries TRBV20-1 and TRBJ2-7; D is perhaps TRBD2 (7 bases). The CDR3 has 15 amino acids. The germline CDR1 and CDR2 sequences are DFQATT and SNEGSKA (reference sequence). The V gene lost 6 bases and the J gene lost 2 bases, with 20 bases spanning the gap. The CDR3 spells CSAAPGRGPPYEQYF. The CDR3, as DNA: TGCAGTGCAGCGCCGGGGCGGGGGCCTCCCTACGAGCAGTACTTC.

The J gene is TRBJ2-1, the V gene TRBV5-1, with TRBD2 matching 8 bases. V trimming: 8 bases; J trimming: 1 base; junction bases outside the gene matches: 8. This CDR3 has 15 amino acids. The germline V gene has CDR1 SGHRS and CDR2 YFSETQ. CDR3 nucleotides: TGCGCCAGTGATAGCGGGGACCATTCCTACAATGAGCAGTTCTTC. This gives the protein CASDSGDHSYNEQFF.

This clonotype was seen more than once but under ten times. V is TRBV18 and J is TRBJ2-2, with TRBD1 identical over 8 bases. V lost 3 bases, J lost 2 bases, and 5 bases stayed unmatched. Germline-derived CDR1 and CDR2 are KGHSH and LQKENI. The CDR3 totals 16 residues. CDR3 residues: CASSPWDRKNTGELFF. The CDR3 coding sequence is TGTGCCAGCTCACCCTGGGACAGGAAAAACACCGGGGAGCTGTTTTTT.

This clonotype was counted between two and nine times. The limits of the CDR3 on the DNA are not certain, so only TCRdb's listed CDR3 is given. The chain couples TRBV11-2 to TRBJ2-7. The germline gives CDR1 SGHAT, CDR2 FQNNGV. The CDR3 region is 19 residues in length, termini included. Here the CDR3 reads CASSLLQWKSSTSVEEQYV.

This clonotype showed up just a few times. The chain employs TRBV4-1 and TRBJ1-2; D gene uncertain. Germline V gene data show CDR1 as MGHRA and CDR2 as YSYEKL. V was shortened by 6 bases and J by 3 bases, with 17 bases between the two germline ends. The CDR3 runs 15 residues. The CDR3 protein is CASRRIRGSDYGYTF. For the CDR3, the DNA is TGCGCCAGCAGACGCATCCGGGGTTCAGACTATGGCTACACCTTC.

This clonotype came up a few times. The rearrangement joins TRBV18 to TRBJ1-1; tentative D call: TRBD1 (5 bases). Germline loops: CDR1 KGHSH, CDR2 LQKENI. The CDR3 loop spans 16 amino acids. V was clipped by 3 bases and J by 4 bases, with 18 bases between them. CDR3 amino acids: CASSPPGGGGGTEAFF. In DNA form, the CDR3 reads TGTGCCAGCTCACCCCCCGGCGGGGGGGGAGGCACTGAAGCTTTCTTT. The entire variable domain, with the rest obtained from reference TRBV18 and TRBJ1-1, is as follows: NAGVMQNPRHLVRRRGQEARLRCSPMKGHSHVYWYRQLPEEGLKFMVYLQKENIIDESGMPKERFSAEFPKEGPSILRIQQVVRGDSAAYFCASSPPGGGGGTEAFFGQGTRLTVV.

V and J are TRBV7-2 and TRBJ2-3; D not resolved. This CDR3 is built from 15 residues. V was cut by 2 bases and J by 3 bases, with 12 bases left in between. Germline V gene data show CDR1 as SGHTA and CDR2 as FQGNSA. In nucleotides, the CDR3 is TGTGCCAGCAGCTTACCAGAGATAGGTACAGATACGCAGTATTTT. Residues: CASSLPEIGTDTQYF.

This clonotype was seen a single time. The CDR3 DNA reads as TGTGCCAGCAGCTTAACCCAGAATCAGCCCCAGTATTTT. It codes for CASSLTQNQPQYF. V usage is TRBV7-2 and J usage is TRBJ1-5; D remains ambiguous. The closer fit of TRBJ2-3 to the DNA end suggests the J call may be wrong. This CDR3 is built from 13 residues. Germline assignment: CDR1 SGHTA and CDR2 FQGNSA.

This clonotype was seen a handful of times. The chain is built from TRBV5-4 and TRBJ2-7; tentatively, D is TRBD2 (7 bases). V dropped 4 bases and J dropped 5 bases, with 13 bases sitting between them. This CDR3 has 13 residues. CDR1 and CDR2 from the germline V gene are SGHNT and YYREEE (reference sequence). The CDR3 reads CASSTPGGHEQYF. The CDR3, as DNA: TGTGCCAGCAGCACCCCGGGGGGCCACGAGCAGTACTTC.

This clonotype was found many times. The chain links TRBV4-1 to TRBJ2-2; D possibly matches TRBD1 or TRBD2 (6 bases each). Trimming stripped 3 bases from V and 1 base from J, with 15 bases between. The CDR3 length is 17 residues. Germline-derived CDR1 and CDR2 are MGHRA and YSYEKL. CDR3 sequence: CASSHPRGRKNTGELFF. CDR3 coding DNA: TGCGCCAGCAGCCACCCCCGGGGGCGGAAGAACACCGGGGAGCTGTTTTTT.

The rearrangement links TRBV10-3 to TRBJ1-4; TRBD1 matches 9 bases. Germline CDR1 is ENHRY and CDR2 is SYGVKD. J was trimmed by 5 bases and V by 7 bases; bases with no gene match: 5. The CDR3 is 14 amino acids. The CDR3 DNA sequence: TGTGCCATCAAAAGTGGACAGGGGAATGAAAAACTGTTTTTT. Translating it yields CAIKSGQGNEKLFF.

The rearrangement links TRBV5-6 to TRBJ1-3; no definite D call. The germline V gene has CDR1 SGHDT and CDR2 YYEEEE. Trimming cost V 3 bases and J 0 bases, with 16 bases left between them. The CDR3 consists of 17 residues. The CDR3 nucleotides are TGTGCCAGCAGCTCCCCTTATGTATCGGGCTCTGGAAACACCATATATTTT. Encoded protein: CASSSPYVSGSGNTIYF.

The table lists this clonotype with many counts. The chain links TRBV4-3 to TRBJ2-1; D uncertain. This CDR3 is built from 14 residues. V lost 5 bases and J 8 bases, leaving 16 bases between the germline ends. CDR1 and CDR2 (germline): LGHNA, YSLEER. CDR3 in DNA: TGCGCCAGCAGCACCCGCCCCGTTGGGGATGAGCAGTTCTTC. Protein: CASSTRPVGDEQFF.

The CDR3 region is CASSLEQYRELFF. CDR3 sequence (DNA): TGTGCCAGCAGTTTGGAACAGTACCGGGAGCTGTTTTTT. This chain uses TRBV12-3 or TRBV12-4 with TRBJ2-2; D is uncertain. The CDR3 totals 13 residues. Deletions cut 3 bases from V and 9 bases from J, with 11 bases between.

CDR3 amino acids: CATSDGDRGIDTQYF. In nucleotides, the CDR3 is TGTGCCACCAGTGATGGGGACAGGGGGATTGATACGCAGTATTTT. The rearrangement links TRBV24-1 to TRBJ2-3; 11 bases line up with TRBD1. Looked up from germline, CDR1 is KGHDR and CDR2 is SFDVKD. The V and J ends lost 3 bases and 6 bases, in that order; junction bases with no gene match: 4. The CDR3 covers 15 residues.

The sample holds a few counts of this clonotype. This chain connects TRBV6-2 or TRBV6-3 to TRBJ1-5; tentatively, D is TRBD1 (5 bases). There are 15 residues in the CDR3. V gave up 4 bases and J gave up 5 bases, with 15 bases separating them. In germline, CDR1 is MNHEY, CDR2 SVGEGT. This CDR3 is CASSSGDGAHQPQHF. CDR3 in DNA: TGTGCCAGCAGTTCGGGGGATGGTGCACATCAGCCCCAGCATTTT.

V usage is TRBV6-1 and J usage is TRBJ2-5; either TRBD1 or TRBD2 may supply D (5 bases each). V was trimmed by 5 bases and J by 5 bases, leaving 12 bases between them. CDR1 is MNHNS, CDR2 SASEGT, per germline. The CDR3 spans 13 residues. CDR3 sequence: CASSRGQGETQYF. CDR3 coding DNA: TGTGCCAGCAGTCGCGGGCAGGGCGAGACCCAGTACTTC.